The 27 T cell receptor beta chains given below trace back to one sample, sequenced in a study of regulatory T cells in long-lasting Graves disease. Noted time point: newly diagnosed GD, antithyroid drugs for less than 3 months. The authors made the TCR library using RNA they extracted from PBMCs. Library construction for TCR beta used iRepertoire HTBI primers and Arm-PCR of CDR3 regions. TCRdb reanalysed the multiplex PCR reads using MiXCR and keeps one entry per CDR3 protein. This sample has a few hundred thousand distinct CDR3 sequences, with 15% found just once. These data also featured in a second study, about T cells in Graves' hyperthyroidism and ophthalmopathy.

The sample in question was peripheral blood mononuclear cells (PBMCs), obtained at new diagnosis, from a patient treated with antithyroid drugs. These receptors were collected from a woman aged 40-49 years with Graves disease.

The table lists this clonotype with many counts. This rearrangement joins TRBV7-6 to TRBJ2-7; 10 nucleotides align to TRBD2. In germline, CDR1 is SGHVS, CDR2 FNYEAQ. CDR3 size: 16 residues. J lost 2 bases, V lost 5 bases, and 9 bases had no gene match. As DNA, the CDR3 is TGTGCCAGCAGCCAGGGGGCTAGCGGGAGCCCCTACGAGCAGTACTTC. It yields the protein CASSQGASGSPYEQYF.

This clonotype has ten or more counts. The gene calls are TRBV15 and TRBJ1-2; a weak D match, TRBD1 (5 bases). CDR3 length equals 15 residues. Per germline, CDR1 LNHNV and CDR2 YYDKDF (reference sequence). V dropped 0 bases and J dropped 2 bases, with 10 bases sitting between them. DNA for the CDR3: TGTGCCACCAGCAGAGATCCGGGACGGAACTATGGCTACACCTTC. Protein sequence: CATSRDPGRNYGYTF.

This clonotype was found a few times. The V and J genes are TRBV6-1 and TRBJ2-2; 11 nucleotides match TRBD2. CDR3 length: 15 amino acids. J gave up 7 bases and V 6 bases, and 7 bases lay outside the gene matches. Germline CDR1 and CDR2: MNHNS and SASEGT. CDR3 coding DNA: TGTGCCAGCAGGGTAGCGGGAGGGGATAACGGGGAGCTGTTTTTT. This encodes CASRVAGGDNGELFF.

There are many counts of this clonotype. The chain carries TRBV4-3 and TRBJ2-3; 10 positions agree with TRBD2. Trimming at V came to 0 bases and at J to 3 bases, leaving 18 bases not matched to a gene. The germline V gene encodes CDR1 LGHNA and CDR2 YSLEER. The length of the CDR3 is 21 residues. The CDR3 DNA follows: TGCGCCAGCAGCCAAGAATGGGCTAGCGGGAGTCCGGGGCGGAAGACAGATACGCAGTATTTT. Amino acid sequence: CASSQEWASGSPGRKTDTQYF.

This clonotype came up many times. The chain joins TRBV7-9 to TRBJ2-5; D is undetermined. V was cut by 2 bases and J by 5 bases, with 15 bases left in between. The germline gives CDR1 SEHNR, CDR2 FQNEAQ (reference sequence). This CDR3 region has 15 residues. The CDR3, as DNA: TGTGCCAGCAGCTTAAGCTCCCTCACGGTGGAGACCCAGTACTTC. Translating gives CASSLSSLTVETQYF.

Concerning this clonotype: Mismatch with germline at one junction end may stem from a read error. The chain couples TRBV7-9 to TRBJ2-7, with no clear D. CDR1 SEHNR and CDR2 FQNEAQ come from the germline V gene (reference sequence). CDR3 length equals 14 residues. CDR3 DNA sequence: TGCGCCAGCAGCCTAAATCCGGTCTCCTACGAGCAGTACTTC. Protein sequence: CASSLNPVSYEQYF.

The sample holds many counts of this clonotype. V is TRBV11-1 and J is TRBJ2-1; no definite D call. The V end was cut by 5 bases, the J end by 0 bases, with 8 bases between. CDR1 is SGHAT, CDR2 FQDESV, per germline (reference sequence). The CDR3 runs 14 residues. The CDR3 loop is CASSPVRSYNEQFF. CDR3 DNA sequence: TGTGCCAGCAGCCCGGTGCGCTCCTACAATGAGCAGTTCTTC.

This clonotype was found many times. The CDR3 protein is CATSRAAGGPDTQYF. The CDR3 DNA reads as TGTGCCACCAGCAGAGCGGCGGGAGGGCCAGATACGCAGTATTTT. The V gene is TRBV15, the J gene TRBJ2-3, with 9 bases aligning to TRBD2. The CDR3 extends over 15 amino acids. The ends lost 1 base at V and 4 bases at J; junction bases unmatched: 3. Germline values: CDR1 LNHNV, CDR2 YYDKDF (reference sequence). The full variable domain, rest sourced from reference TRBV15 and TRBJ2-3, is DAMVIQNPRYQVTQFGKPVTLSCSQTLNHNVMYWYQQKSSQAPKLLFHYYDKDFNNEADTPDNFQSRRPNTSFCFLDIRSPGLGDTAMYLCATSRAAGGPDTQYFGPGTRLTVL.

This clonotype was recorded many times. The gene calls are TRBV28 and TRBJ2-1, with D perhaps TRBD1 or TRBD2 (5 bases each). V was pared by 6 bases and J by 5 bases, with 17 bases between. The CDR3 is 15 amino acids. The germline gives CDR1 MDHEN, CDR2 SYDVKM. Here the CDR3 reads CASSPGGTGNNEQFF. CDR3 nucleotide sequence: TGTGCCAGCAGCCCTGGGGGAACGGGTAACAATGAGCAGTTCTTC. Full variable domain (missing parts from reference TRBV28 and TRBJ2-1): DVKVTQSSRYLVKRTGEKVFLECVQDMDHENMFWYRQDPGLGLRLIYFSYDVKMKEKGDIPEGYSVSREKKERFSLILESASTNQTSMYLCASSPGGTGNNEQFFGPGTRLTVL.

This clonotype was seen at least ten times. The CDR3 is CASSFRGSETQYF. The CDR3 DNA reads as TGTGCCAGCAGCTTCAGGGGTTCAGAGACCCAGTACTTC. V and J are TRBV7-2 and TRBJ2-5; possible D gene TRBD1, 6 bases. This CDR3 is 13 amino acids long. V was cut by 3 bases and J by 4 bases, with 9 bases left in between. The V gene's germline CDR1 is SGHTA and CDR2 FQGNSA.

This clonotype has more than one count but fewer than ten. This chain uses TRBV5-1 with TRBJ2-7; TRBD2 might be the D (6 bases). Germline V lookup: CDR1 SGHRS, CDR2 YFSETQ. V dropped 3 bases and J dropped 0 bases, with 13 bases sitting between them. This CDR3 has 15 amino acids. Here the CDR3 DNA reads TGCGCCAGCAGCTCCGCGGGACGGAGCTCCTACGAGCAGTACTTC. Amino acid sequence: CASSSAGRSSYEQYF.

In its sample, this clonotype was seen a few times. The rearrangement uses TRBV4-1 and TRBJ1-1; 9 bases line up with TRBD1. V gave up 4 bases and J gave up 3 bases; unmatched junction bases: 15. The CDR3 sequence is 18 residues long. The germline V gene has CDR1 MGHRA and CDR2 YSYEKL. Here the CDR3 reads CASSRRWDREFVDTEAFF. CDR3 DNA: TGCGCCAGCAGCCGTCGGTGGGACAGGGAGTTTGTAGACACTGAAGCTTTCTTT.

As to this clonotype: Compared with germline, one end of the junction differs, possibly owing to a read error. The rearrangement uses TRBV30 and TRBJ2-4, with a tentative D call TRBD2 (5 bases). Germline CDR1 and CDR2: GTSNPN and SVGIG (reference sequence). The CDR3 contains 16 residues. The CDR3 DNA follows: TGTGTCTGGAGCCCGGGATCCAACCTAGCCAAAAACATTCAGTACTTC. It codes for CVWSPGSNLAKNIQYF.

This clonotype was recorded a few times. This rearrangement joins TRBV29-1 to TRBJ2-1; D is possibly TRBD2 (5 bases). Trimming pared 2 bases from V and 1 base from J, leaving 9 bases between. The CDR3 covers 14 residues. The germline gives CDR1 SQVTM, CDR2 ANQGSEA. The CDR3 DNA sequence: TGCAGCGTTGAAAACGGACTGTCCTACAATGAGCAGTTCTTC. It codes for CSVENGLSYNEQFF.

The genes are TRBV2 and TRBJ2-4; TRBD1 is a possible D gene (5 bases). V lost 8 bases and J 2 bases, leaving 13 bases between the germline ends. Germline V CDR1 and CDR2: SNHLY, FYNNEI. The CDR3 runs to 14 residues. CDR3 protein: CASVQGISKNIQYF. The CDR3 DNA is TGTGCCAGCGTGCAGGGAATATCCAAAAACATTCAGTACTTC.

The V call is TRBV30, the J call TRBJ1-1, with D possibly being TRBD1 (6 bases). The CDR3 is 15 amino acids. From germline, CDR1 is GTSNPN and CDR2 SVGIG (reference sequence). The ends were cut back, 4 bases at V and 0 bases at J, with 15 bases in the middle. In DNA form, the CDR3 reads TGTGCCTGGACTCAGAGAGACAGGTTGAACACTGAAGCTTTCTTT. Translating gives CAWTQRDRLNTEAFF.

This clonotype was picked up many times. The chain couples TRBV27 to TRBJ2-3, with unresolved D. In germline, CDR1 is MNHEY, CDR2 SMNVEV (reference sequence). This CDR3 comprises 14 residues. Trimming cost V 2 bases and J 6 bases, with 12 bases left between them. The CDR3 nucleotides read TGTGCCAGCAGTTTAGAGGTATCCCCCGATACGCAGTATTTT. This translates into CASSLEVSPDTQYF.

This clonotype appeared a single time. This sequence is one base from a far larger clone and is likely a read error. The chain is built from TRBV2 and TRBJ2-7; 8 positions match TRBD1. Per the germline V gene, CDR1 is SNHLY and CDR2 is FYNNEI. V shed 6 bases, J shed 7 bases, and the junction held 11 bases outside the gene matches. This CDR3 spans 14 amino acids. In nucleotides, the CDR3 is TGTGCCAGCAGAGTCGGACAGGGCCCGGATGAGCAGTACTTC. Translation gives CASRVGQGPDEQYF.

This clonotype was seen repeatedly, ten times or more. CDR3 loop: CASSLVGTGTSQYNEQFF. CDR3 bases: TGTGCCAGCAGCTTAGTAGGTACCGGGACTAGCCAATACAATGAGCAGTTCTTC. The chain carries TRBV11-2 and TRBJ2-1, with TRBD2 identical over 9 bases. Trimming at V came to 1 base and at J to 4 bases, leaving 11 bases not matched to a gene. This CDR3 contains 18 residues. Germline V CDR1 and CDR2: SGHAT, FQNNGV. The full variable domain, in which reference TRBV11-2 and TRBJ2-1 provide the parts outside the CDR3, is EAGVAQSPRYKIIEKRQSVAFWCNPISGHATLYWYQQILGQGPKLLIQFQNNGVVDDSQLPKDRFSAERLKGVDSTLKIQPAKLEDSAVYLCASSLVGTGTSQYNEQFFGPGTRLTVL.

This clonotype showed up many times. The rearrangement uses TRBV7-2 and TRBJ2-7; the D gene is possibly TRBD1 (5 bases). With 1 base removed from V and 3 bases from J, the gap between germline ends came to 10 bases. The CDR3 is made up of 14 amino acids. Germline V gene data show CDR1 as SGHTA and CDR2 as FQGNSA. CDR3 DNA sequence: TGTGCCAGCAGCTTAGAGGCAGGGATCTACGAGCAGTACTTC. As protein: CASSLEAGIYEQYF.

This clonotype has ten or more counts. The chain joins TRBV10-3 to TRBJ2-1; D uncertain. Germline CDR1 ENHRY, CDR2 SYGVKD. The CDR3 is made up of 12 amino acids. Trimming stripped 4 bases from V and 10 bases from J, with 11 bases between. The CDR3 DNA sequence: TGTGCCATCAGTGGGGCCCGTTGGGAGCAGTTCTTC. Protein: CAISGARWEQFF.

This chain joins TRBV10-1 and TRBJ1-1; D call uncertain. Germline V gives CDR1 WNHNN, CDR2 SYGVQD (reference sequence). V gave up 4 bases and J gave up 2 bases, with 8 bases separating them. The CDR3 has 13 amino acids. Here the CDR3 DNA reads TGCGCCAGCAGTGGAGGGATCAACACTGAAGCTTTCTTT. Residues: CASSGGINTEAFF.

This clonotype was counted ten times or more. V gene TRBV12-3 or TRBV12-4 combines with J gene TRBJ2-5; TRBD1 is a possible D gene (5 bases). With 3 bases removed from V and 7 bases from J, the gap between germline ends came to 24 bases. CDR3 size: 17 residues. The CDR3 DNA is TGTGCCAGCAGTTTGCCCCCCACACTGGGGCTCTCGGGGACCCAGTACTTC. This codes for CASSLPPTLGLSGTQYF.

This clonotype came up many times. This rearrangement joins TRBV5-6 to TRBJ2-2; D may be TRBD2 (5 bases). Germline assignment: CDR1 SGHDT and CDR2 YYEEEE. The CDR3 covers 14 residues. Trimming left V 4 bases short and J 4 bases short, with 11 bases between. CDR3: CASSPGLTTGELFF. The CDR3, as DNA: TGTGCCAGCAGCCCAGGACTTACCACCGGGGAGCTGTTTTTT.

This clonotype was observed a handful of times. The V gene is TRBV19, the J gene TRBJ2-7, with 7 nucleotides matching TRBD2. J lost 4 bases, V lost 4 bases, and 4 bases had no gene match. The CDR3 is 13 amino acids. Germline values: CDR1 LNHDA, CDR2 SQIVND (reference sequence). The CDR3 is CASSTLSGYEQYF. CDR3 nucleotide sequence: TGTGCCAGTAGTACCCTTAGCGGGTACGAGCAGTACTTC.

The rearrangement joins TRBV14 to TRBJ1-1, with a weak D call TRBD1 (6 bases). Germline V gene sequence: CDR1 SGHDN, CDR2 FVKESK. The CDR3 contains 17 residues. The V and J ends lost 2 bases and 2 bases respectively, with 18 bases between them. This CDR3 is CASSQTGTKTLNTEAFF. CDR3 bases: TGTGCCAGCAGCCAAACCGGGACAAAAACCCTAAACACTGAAGCTTTCTTT.

This clonotype was seen ten or more times. This chain joins TRBV12-3 or TRBV12-4 and TRBJ2-7, with no clear D. The germline V and J ends were trimmed by 0 bases and 4 bases, with 7 bases remaining between them. The CDR3 covers 13 residues. The CDR3 region is CASSLAGQYEQYF. In DNA, the CDR3 is TGTGCCAGCAGTTTAGCAGGGCAGTACGAGCAGTACTTC.